This T cell receptor beta chain is from a study of T cell responses to AZD1222 COVID-19 vaccine (TCRdb year 2021). About the study as a whole: AZD1222 recipients given second doses at about 4 weeks or at about 12 weeks were pooled, since spike-specific TCR depth and breadth were not found to differ between the two schedules. TCR sequencing covered more than 230 trial participants: 207 given two doses of AZD1222 and 26 given two doses of MenACWY control vaccine. Trial participants were enrolled into age subgroups of 18-55, 56-69 and 70-plus years, which contained approximately 150, 30 and 60 TCR-sequenced participants, respectively. Points the paper makes about the study in general: Most participants were white British and females outnumbered males, and the authors suggested that clonal diversity may have been underestimated. The 56-69-year group was small, and its depth increase did not reach significance, likely because of low power. The vaccine-associated CD4 TCRs covered the entire spike protein, and the dominant responses fell in regions 160-218 and 743-854. Nearly half of unique spike-specific TCRs reportedly recognized epitopes outside regions mutated in the B.1.351 and B.1.1.7 variants. After two AZD1222 doses, spike-specific TCR breadth and depth were significantly higher than at day 0 and than in MenACWY recipients. Conclusions about previously exposed vaccinees were limited because only a handful of AZD1222 recipients were SARS-CoV-2 seropositive at baseline. Because no day 14 peak-response samples were available, repertoires were characterized only after the peak T cell response.

V is cut by 9 bases and J by 4 bases, and the space between the germline ends is 15 bases. From the cysteine up to the phenylalanine, the CDR3 has a length of 14 residues. Only the CDR3 part of the read is kept: 42 bases, read in frame from the first base. The germline V gene (reference sequence) supplies CDR1 LNHNV and CDR2 YYDKDF. The CDR3 regions of human TCRbeta chains were subjected to immunosequencing. The study's own analysis went as follows. Repertoire TCRs were checked for matches against a reference library of SARS-CoV-2-specific TCRs that had been generated using the MIRA antigen-specificity platform. Breadth was defined as the fraction of unique TCRs that were SARS-CoV-2-associated, and depth was defined as the fraction of total T cells that were SARS-CoV-2-associated. Using the MIRA data, each spike-specific TCR was mapped to the spike region that the TCR reacts to and placed in a CD4 or CD8 class. Log10-transformed breadth and depth values were compared by one-way ANOVA with Sidak's multiple comparisons tests. TCRdb's version of the immuneACCESS table is confined to in-frame rearrangements and falls short of the full clone set. An unresolved V gene accounts for under half of the shortfall where checked; the remainder is of unknown origin. V and J calls and clone size are those listed in that table; D and trimming were worked out from the DNA. For this sample the table gives about 55,000 clones, of which approximately 84% were detected only once. More than 20% of the sample lies in the top ten.

This specimen's time point label, interpreted: baseline before first vaccination. The vaccinee samples were drawn from two UK trials, COV001 and COV002, one of which was a single-blind randomized controlled phase 2/3 trial testing AZD1222 (ChAdOx1 nCoV-19) in healthy adults. For TCRbeta chain sequencing, PBMC samples were collected from trial participants at day 0 and at day 28 after the second dose. As regards this clone: It has no known antigen specificity. Qualities for individual bases were not recorded, and no much larger clone is one base off.

The clonotype comes from an adult in good health. The input for sequencing was peripheral blood, taken on day 0 of AZD1222 vaccination. The sequence is built from TRBV15 and TRBJ1-4, with an unclear D gene assignment. The nucleotide sequence reads TGTGCCACGCGACAAGACGGAAATAATGAAAAACTGTTTTTT. Its amino acids are CATRQDGNNEKLFF.